This TCR beta chain originates from a study of blood T cell repertoires in COVID-19. As for the study in general: From the United States, Italy and Spain came samples of acute and convalescent COVID-19. PBMCs, B-cell-depleted T cells, or T cells provided the cDNA or gDNA that made up the material.

As originally analysed: Using reference gene primer amplification, nucleated cell counts were estimated. The assay was immunoSEQ multiplex PCR, and TCRdb's table has in-frame clones only and misses some. The D gene and trimming were derived from the DNA, and the V and J assignments and clone size from that table. The sample yields 250,000 or so clones, 85% seen once. V was shortened by 0 bases and J by 7 bases, with 16 bases between the two germline ends. This CDR3 comprises 17 residues. Germline V CDR1 and CDR2: MGHRA, YSYEKL. This TCR derives from a woman aged 55-75 years with active or convalescent COVID-19. V and J are TRBV4-1 and TRBJ1-6; possible D gene TRBD1, 6 bases. Sequencing used peripheral blood. The CDR3 spells CASSQDEQGWANSPLHF. In DNA, the CDR3 is TGCGCCAGCAGCCAAGACGAACAGGGCTGGGCGAATTCACCCCTCCACTTT.